Shown below are 27 T cell receptor beta chains from a single sample sequenced in a study of blood T cell repertoires in COVID-19 (dated by TCRdb to the early 2020s). The receptor library was made with the immunoSEQ multiplex PCR assay. TCRdb provides this immuneACCESS table in a form limited to in-frame rearrangements. Some clones are lacking; in checked studies, under half of them reflect an unresolved V gene, and why the rest are absent is not known. This sample lists around 23,000 clones; roughly 90% were detected once. Approximately 20% of the sample lies in the top ten. Specimen: peripheral blood. The receptors derive from a man between 65 and 85 years old with active COVID-19.

This rearrangement joins TRBV5-1 to TRBJ1-3; D may be TRBD1 (5 bases). The CDR3 consists of 15 residues. Trimming removed 0 bases from V and 1 base from J, with 8 bases in between. Germline CDR1 is SGHRS and CDR2 is YFSETQ. The CDR3: CASSLDSGSGNTIYF. The DNA for the CDR3 is TGCGCCAGCAGCTTGGACTCAGGGTCTGGAAACACCATATATTTT. Looking up the rest from reference TRBV5-1 and TRBJ1-3 gives the full variable domain: KAGVTQTPRYLIKTRGQQVTLSCSPISGHRSVSWYQQTPGQGLQFLFEYFSETQRNKGNFPGRFSGRQFSNSRSEMNVSTLELGDSALYLCASSLDSGSGNTIYFGEGSWLTVV.

This sequence joins TRBV20-1 and TRBJ1-1; the D is unclear. Germline CDR1 and CDR2: DFQATT and SNEGSKA (reference sequence). The CDR3 sequence is 11 residues long. V was cut by 1 base and J by 6 bases, with 6 bases left in between. The CDR3 region has the DNA TGCAGTGCTAGAGCGGTAGCTGAAGCTTTCTTT. Protein sequence: CSARAVAEAFF.

J is TRBJ2-3 and V is TRBV11-2, with D possibly being TRBD2 (7 bases). V was trimmed by 0 bases and J by 3 bases, leaving 25 bases between them. The length of the CDR3 is 20 residues. CDR1 is SGHAT, CDR2 FQNNGV, per germline. The CDR3 loop is CASSLDRGFGGGAGTDTQYF. The CDR3 DNA reads as TGTGCCAGCAGCTTAGATCGGGGTTTTGGCGGGGGCGCTGGTACAGATACGCAGTATTTT.

J is TRBJ2-1 and V is TRBV19, with D perhaps TRBD1 (6 bases). The V gene's germline CDR1 is LNHDA and CDR2 SQIVND (reference sequence). The length of the CDR3 is 15 residues. The ends were cut back, 1 base at V and 9 bases at J, with 16 bases in the middle. This CDR3 reads CASSIATGSQSEQFF. The DNA for the CDR3 is TGTGCCAGTAGTATAGCTACAGGGAGTCAGAGTGAGCAGTTCTTC. The whole variable domain, remainder taken from reference TRBV19 and TRBJ2-1, is DGGITQSPKYLFRKEGQNVTLSCEQNLNHDAMYWYRQDPGQGLRLIYYSQIVNDFQKGDIAEGYSVSREKKESFPLTVTSAQKNPTAFYLCASSIATGSQSEQFFGPGTRLTVL.

V and J are TRBV6-2 or TRBV6-3 and TRBJ2-3; D not resolved. There are 13 residues in the CDR3. Germline loops: CDR1 MNHEY, CDR2 SVGEGT. Trimming took 2 bases from V and 11 from J, leaving 14 bases between them. Here the CDR3 reads CASSYTPSVLQYF. The CDR3 DNA sequence: TGTGCCAGCAGTTACACCCCTAGTGTGTTGCAGTATTTT.

In this sample, this clone turned up once. This chain links TRBV11-2 with TRBJ2-7; D is ambiguous. This CDR3 has 11 amino acids. Per the germline V gene, CDR1 is SGHAT and CDR2 is FQNNGV. V dropped 4 bases and J dropped 10 bases, with 11 bases sitting between them. Here the CDR3 DNA reads TGTGCCAGCAGCTCTATCCCCGATCAGTACTTC. Amino acids: CASSSIPDQYF. The variable domain in full, completed from reference TRBV11-2 and TRBJ2-7, reads EAGVAQSPRYKIIEKRQSVAFWCNPISGHATLYWYQQILGQGPKLLIQFQNNGVVDDSQLPKDRFSAERLKGVDSTLKIQPAKLEDSAVYLCASSSIPDQYFGPGTRLTVT.

This clone was seen only once. The V gene is TRBV6-2 or TRBV6-3, the J gene TRBJ1-5, with 8 bases that match TRBD1. The CDR3 is 18 residues long. The ends lost 5 bases at V and 4 bases at J; junction bases unmatched: 16. Germline loops: CDR1 MNHEY, CDR2 SVGEGT. This CDR3 is CASSVLHGQGADNQPQHF. Here the CDR3 DNA reads TGTGCCAGCAGTGTATTACACGGGCAGGGGGCAGATAATCAGCCCCAGCATTTT.

This clone appeared a single time. The chain employs TRBV30 and TRBJ1-1; the match to TRBD1 covers 7 bases. This CDR3 region has 15 residues. From germline, CDR1 is GTSNPN and CDR2 SVGIG (reference sequence). V was clipped by 0 bases and J by 6 bases; unmatched bases: 10. The CDR3 DNA follows: TGTGCCTGGAGTGTACCGCGGGACAGATCCCCTGAAGCTTTCTTT. Amino acid sequence: CAWSVPRDRSPEAFF.

This clone was detected only once. The rearrangement uses TRBV10-1 and TRBJ2-7, with TRBD1 matching over 10 bases. The germline V gene has CDR1 WNHNN and CDR2 SYGVQD (reference sequence). The V segment lost 5 bases and the J segment 6 bases; nucleotides outside the gene matches: 4. This CDR3 spans 13 amino acids. The CDR3 DNA follows: TGCGCCAGCAGTCGGGACAGGGGCGGCGAGCAGTACTTC. This translates into CASSRDRGGEQYF.

The chain links TRBV3-1 (or the pseudogene TRBV3-2) to TRBJ2-7; weak D call: TRBD1 (5 bases). The CDR3 has 15 residues. The V and J ends lost 5 bases and 7 bases respectively, with 21 bases between them. The V gene's germline CDR1 is LGHDT and CDR2 YNNKEL (reference sequence). CDR3 loop: CASSDRKGRIEEQYF. CDR3 DNA: TGTGCCAGCAGCGACCGGAAGGGGCGTATAGAGGAGCAGTACTTC.

This clone has a single count. The chain uses TRBV5-4 and TRBJ2-1; the match to TRBD2 covers 14 bases. Trimming took 4 bases from V and 7 from J; bases not matched to a gene: 7. The CDR3 totals 16 residues. The germline V gene encodes CDR1 SGHNT and CDR2 YYREEE (reference sequence). Here the CDR3 DNA reads TGTGCCAGCAGCCGGACTAGCGGGAGGCTGGGGAATGAGCAGTTCTTC. Amino acid sequence: CASSRTSGRLGNEQFF.

This sequence joins TRBV5-1 and TRBJ1-4, with 7 positions matching TRBD1. Germline V gene data show CDR1 as SGHRS and CDR2 as YFSETQ. V lost 4 bases and J lost 4; bases outside the gene matches: 4. The CDR3 runs 14 residues. CDR3 loop: CASSRTGINEKLFF. CDR3 DNA: TGCGCCAGCAGCCGGACAGGCATTAATGAAAAACTGTTTTTT.

This clone has just one count. V is TRBV6-4 and J is TRBJ2-1; D possibly corresponds to TRBD1 (5 bases). The CDR3 consists of 14 residues. Germline V CDR1 and CDR2: MRHNA, SNTAGT. V lost 4 bases and J 7 bases, leaving 14 bases between the germline ends. The CDR3 region has the DNA TGTGCCAGCAGTGCCGAACTTCAGGGTAATGAGCAGTTCTTC. Residues: CASSAELQGNEQFF.

This sequence joins TRBV5-6 and TRBJ1-1; D might be TRBD1 (5 bases). This CDR3 region has 15 residues. V was trimmed by 0 bases and J by 1 base, leaving 10 bases between them. Germline-derived CDR1 and CDR2 are SGHDT and YYEEEE. In DNA form, the CDR3 reads TGTGCCAGCAGCTTGGTACCGACAGAGAACACTGAAGCTTTCTTT. It translates to CASSLVPTENTEAFF.

Here the CDR3 reads CAISGLANNEQFF. CDR3 DNA: TGTGCCATCAGCGGACTGGCGAACAATGAGCAGTTCTTC. The genes are TRBV10-3 and TRBJ2-1; a weak D match, TRBD2 (5 bases). There are 13 residues in the CDR3. Germline-derived CDR1 and CDR2 are ENHRY and SYGVKD. The germline V and J ends were trimmed by 6 bases and 5 bases, with 11 bases remaining between them.

This clone was seen a few times. This chain connects TRBV10-2 to TRBJ2-1; D possibly corresponds to TRBD2 (5 bases). Per germline, CDR1 WSHSY and CDR2 SAAADI. CDR3 length: 16 residues. Trimming took off 2 bases at V and 0 bases at J, with 11 bases between the two ends. CDR3 region: CASSERGTSSYNEQFF. CDR3 DNA sequence: TGCGCCAGCAGTGAGCGGGGTACGAGCTCCTACAATGAGCAGTTCTTC.

This sequence joins TRBV5-4 and TRBJ2-1, with TRBD2 matching 11 bases. The ends lost 4 bases at V and 3 bases at J; junction bases unmatched: 3. Germline CDR1 SGHNT, CDR2 YYREEE (reference sequence). The CDR3 has 15 residues. The CDR3 DNA sequence: TGTGCCAGCAGCCTAGGGACTAGCGGCTACAATGAGCAGTTCTTC. Its protein is CASSLGTSGYNEQFF.

This clone was counted between two and nine times. This chain connects TRBV4-1 to TRBJ1-2; D is undetermined. This CDR3 has 17 amino acids. Per the germline V gene, CDR1 is MGHRA and CDR2 is YSYEKL. The V gene lost 0 bases and the J gene lost 2 bases, with 16 bases spanning the gap. CDR3 sequence reads: CASSQDNRGNVNYGYTF. The CDR3, as DNA: TGCGCCAGCAGCCAAGATAACCGGGGAAACGTAAACTATGGCTACACCTTC.

V gene TRBV25-1 combines with J gene TRBJ2-3; TRBD2 might be the D (6 bases). Germline V CDR1 and CDR2: MGHDK, SYGVNS. V gave up 3 bases and J gave up 0 bases, with 13 bases separating them. This CDR3 is built from 16 residues. CDR3 DNA sequence: TGTGCCAGCAGTGACCCTATCGGGACTAGCACAGATACGCAGTATTTT. Its protein is CASSDPIGTSTDTQYF.

The chain employs TRBV11-3 and TRBJ1-2; no clear D. The CDR3 has 16 residues. V gave up 0 bases and J gave up 8 bases, with 19 bases separating them. Germline V gives CDR1 SGHNT, CDR2 YENEEA. CDR3 DNA: TGTGCCAGCAGCTTAGATCCTAGCGCCACCCGACGGGGCTACACCTTC. Encoded protein: CASSLDPSATRRGYTF.

The chain is built from TRBV7-2 and TRBJ2-5; D is perhaps TRBD1 (5 bases). The CDR3 has 12 amino acids. Between the trimmed V and J ends, which lost 3 bases and 5 bases, there was a span of 7 bases. Germline V gene data show CDR1 as SGHTA and CDR2 as FQGNSA. The CDR3 sequence is CASSLAGETQYF. The CDR3, as DNA: TGTGCCAGCAGCTTGGCAGGGGAGACCCAGTACTTC.

The V call is TRBV18, the J call TRBJ2-7; 7 nucleotides align to TRBD1. Trimming removed 1 base from V and 3 bases from J; junction bases left unmatched: 6. Germline V lookup: CDR1 KGHSH, CDR2 LQKENI. The CDR3 totals 15 residues. The CDR3 bases are TGTGCCAGCTCACCACAACAGGGGAGCGGCTACGAGCAGTACTTC. Amino acids: CASSPQQGSGYEQYF. The variable domain in full, with the rest retrieved from reference TRBV18 and TRBJ2-7, is NAGVMQNPRHLVRRRGQEARLRCSPMKGHSHVYWYRQLPEEGLKFMVYLQKENIIDESGMPKERFSAEFPKEGPSILRIQQVVRGDSAAYFCASSPQQGSGYEQYFGPGTRLTVT.

The J gene is TRBJ1-2, the V gene TRBV27; perhaps TRBD1 as D (6 bases). Germline assignment: CDR1 MNHEY and CDR2 SMNVEV (reference sequence). With 2 bases removed from V and 4 bases from J, the gap between germline ends came to 14 bases. This CDR3 contains 15 residues. This CDR3 reads CASSLMWGQGYGYTF. The CDR3 DNA is TGTGCCAGCAGTTTAATGTGGGGGCAGGGCTATGGCTACACCTTC.

The rearrangement uses TRBV7-2 and TRBJ1-2; TRBD1 matches 9 bases. CDR1 and CDR2 from the germline V gene are SGHTA and FQGNSA. This CDR3 is 14 amino acids long. J was trimmed by 6 bases and V by 5 bases; bases with no gene match: 7. The CDR3 spells CASSRDREVDGYTF. DNA of the CDR3: TGTGCCAGCAGCCGGGACAGGGAGGTGGATGGCTACACCTTC.

The chain combines TRBV7-6 with TRBJ2-7; D may be TRBD1 (6 bases). The V gene's germline CDR1 is SGHVS and CDR2 FNYEAQ. CDR3 size: 15 residues. Trimming removed 0 bases from V and 5 bases from J, with 14 bases in between. The DNA for the CDR3 is TGTGCCAGCAGCTTAGCGATCGGCAGGGGCCACGAGCAGTACTTC. It yields the protein CASSLAIGRGHEQYF. The full variable domain, rest sourced from reference TRBV7-6 and TRBJ2-7, is GAGVSQSPRYKVTKRGQDVALRCDPISGHVSLYWYRQALGQGPEFLTYFNYEAQQDKSGLPNDRFSAERPEGSISTLTIQRTEQRDSAMYRCASSLAIGRGHEQYFGPGTRLTVT.

Comments on this clone: This sample includes further DNA sequences coding for the same CDR3. The chain is built from TRBV7-2 and TRBJ1-3; 9 positions agree with TRBD1. The CDR3 length is 14 residues. The germline CDR1 and CDR2 sequences are SGHTA and FQGNSA. V gave up 5 bases and J gave up 5 bases; unmatched junction bases: 4. CDR3 protein: CASSPGQGRNTIYF. The CDR3 region has the DNA TGTGCCAGCAGCCCGGGACAGGGAAGAAACACCATATATTTT.

The V call is TRBV11-2, the J call TRBJ2-5; TRBD2 agrees at 14 bases. The length of the CDR3 is 16 residues. The V gene's germline CDR1 is SGHAT and CDR2 FQNNGV. V was pared by 5 bases and J by 4 bases, with 6 bases of the junction left unmatched. The CDR3 DNA is TGTGCCAGCAGCCCCGGGACTAGCGGGAGCGGAGAGACCCAGTACTTC. Translated, it gives CASSPGTSGSGETQYF.